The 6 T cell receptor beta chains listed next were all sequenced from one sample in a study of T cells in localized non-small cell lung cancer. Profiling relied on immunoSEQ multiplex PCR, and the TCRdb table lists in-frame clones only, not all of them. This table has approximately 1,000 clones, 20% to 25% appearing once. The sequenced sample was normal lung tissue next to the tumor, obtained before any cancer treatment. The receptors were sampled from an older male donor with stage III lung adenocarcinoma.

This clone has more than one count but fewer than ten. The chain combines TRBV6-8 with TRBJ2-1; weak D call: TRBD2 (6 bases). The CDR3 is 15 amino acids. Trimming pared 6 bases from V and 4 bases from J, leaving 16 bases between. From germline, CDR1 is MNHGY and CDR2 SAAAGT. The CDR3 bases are TGTGCCAGCAGCCAGCTTGGGGGGAAATACAATGAGCAGTTCTTC. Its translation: CASSQLGGKYNEQFF.

CDR3: CASSVVGDVSSGYTF. The CDR3 region has the DNA TGTGCCAGCAGCGTAGTTGGGGACGTTAGCTCTGGCTACACCTTC. This chain joins TRBV9 and TRBJ1-2; D might be TRBD1 (5 bases). The CDR3 consists of 15 residues. Germline V gene lookup returns CDR1 SGDLS and CDR2 YYNGEE. Trimming pared 0 bases from V and 7 bases from J, leaving 16 bases between. Filled out from reference TRBV9 and TRBJ1-2, the complete variable domain reads DSGVTQTPKHLITATGQRVTLRCSPRSGDLSVYWYQQSLDQGLQFLIQYYNGEERAKGNILERFSAQQFPDLHSELNLSSLELGDSALYFCASSVVGDVSSGYTFGSGTRLTVV.

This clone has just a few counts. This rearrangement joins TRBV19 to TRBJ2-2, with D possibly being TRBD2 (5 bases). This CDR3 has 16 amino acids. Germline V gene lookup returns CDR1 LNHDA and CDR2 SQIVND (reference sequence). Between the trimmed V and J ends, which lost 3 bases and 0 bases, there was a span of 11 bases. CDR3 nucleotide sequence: TGTGCCAGTAGTATTGATCGGGGATCGAACACCGGGGAGCTGTTTTTT. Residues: CASSIDRGSNTGELFF.

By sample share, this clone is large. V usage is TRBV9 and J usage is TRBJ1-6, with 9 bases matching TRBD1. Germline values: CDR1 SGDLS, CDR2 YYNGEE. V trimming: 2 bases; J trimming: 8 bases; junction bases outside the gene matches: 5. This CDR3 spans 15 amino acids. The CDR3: CASSVTGGRDSPLHF. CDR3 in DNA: TGTGCCAGCAGCGTGACAGGGGGACGAGATTCACCCCTCCACTTT.

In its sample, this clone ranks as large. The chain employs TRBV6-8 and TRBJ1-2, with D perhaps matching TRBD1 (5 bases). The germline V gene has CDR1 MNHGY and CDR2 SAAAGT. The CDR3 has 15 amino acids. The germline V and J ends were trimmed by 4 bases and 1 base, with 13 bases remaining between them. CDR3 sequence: CASSSWDLLNYGYTF. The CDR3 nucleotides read TGTGCCAGCAGTTCGTGGGACCTGCTTAACTATGGCTACACCTTC.

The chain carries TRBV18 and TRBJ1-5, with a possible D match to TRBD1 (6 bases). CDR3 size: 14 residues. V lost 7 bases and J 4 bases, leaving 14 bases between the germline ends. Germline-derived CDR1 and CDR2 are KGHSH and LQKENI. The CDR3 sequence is CASCRDNGNQPQHF. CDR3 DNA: TGTGCCAGCTGCAGGGACAACGGGAATCAGCCCCAGCATTTT.